This entry lists 20 T cell receptor beta chains sequenced from one sample in a study of shared clonotypes between healthy human individuals. Only CD45RO-negative cells positively selected for CCR7 counted as naive CD8 cells, so terminally differentiated effector memory CD45RA+ cells were excluded. The assay was immunoSEQ multiplex PCR, and TCRdb's table has in-frame clones only and misses some. The sample consists of around 1.9 million clones, about 93% of them appearing once. Sequencing used naive CD8+ T cells from PBMCs. The receptors come from a man younger than 35 in good health. Some clones in this sample may be carry-over from other donors' samples.

The V call is TRBV6-1, the J call TRBJ2-7; 10 bases are shared with TRBD2. V dropped 2 bases and J dropped 3; count of bases not matched to a gene: 1. Germline values: CDR1 MNHNS, CDR2 SASEGT. This CDR3 is built from 14 residues. CDR3 protein: CASSERTSGYEQYF. CDR3 nucleotide sequence: TGTGCCAGCAGTGAAAGGACTAGCGGCTACGAGCAGTACTTC.

The J gene is TRBJ2-1, the V gene TRBV6-6, with D maybe TRBD2 (5 bases). Per the germline V gene, CDR1 is MNHNY and CDR2 is SVGAGI (reference sequence). Trimming stripped 2 bases from V and 9 bases from J, with 8 bases between. CDR3 size: 12 residues. The CDR3 DNA reads as TGTGCCAGCAGTTACATGAGCGGTGAGCAGTTCTTC. Protein: CASSYMSGEQFF.

As to this clone: Additional DNA sequences in this sample encode the identical CDR3. The rearrangement links TRBV10-2 to TRBJ2-7, with TRBD1 matching 9 bases. This CDR3 is built from 13 residues. J lost 1 base, V lost 6 bases, and 1 base had no gene match. CDR1 is WSHSY and CDR2 is SAAADI in the germline V gene. CDR3 sequence (DNA): TGCGCCAGCAGGGACAGGGGTTCCTACGAGCAGTACTTC. The encoded protein is CASRDRGSYEQYF.

The genes are TRBV28 and TRBJ2-7; no clear D. Germline V gene data show CDR1 as MDHEN and CDR2 as SYDVKM. The CDR3 consists of 14 residues. Trimming shortened V by 3 bases and J by 6 bases, and 15 bases separated the two germline ends. The CDR3 loop reads CASSFSLGSREQYF. The CDR3 DNA reads TGTGCCAGCAGTTTTAGCCTAGGGTCTCGCGAGCAGTACTTC.

The genes are TRBV4-1 and TRBJ2-1; D perhaps matches TRBD1 (5 bases). The CDR3 covers 14 residues. V lost 1 base and J 5 bases, leaving 9 bases between the germline ends. In germline, CDR1 is MGHRA, CDR2 YSYEKL. CDR3 region: CASSQAWGDNEQFF. CDR3 DNA: TGCGCCAGCAGCCAAGCCTGGGGCGACAATGAGCAGTTCTTC.

To note about this clone: The sample carries other DNA sequences with the same CDR3. The chain has TRBV9 and TRBJ2-7; possible D gene TRBD1, 5 bases. Trimming left V 0 bases short and J 0 bases short, with 7 bases between. The CDR3 sequence is 14 residues long. Germline CDR1 is SGDLS and CDR2 is YYNGEE. The CDR3 region has the DNA TGTGCCAGCAGCGTAGGACAGAGCTCCTACGAGCAGTACTTC. Translating it yields CASSVGQSSYEQYF. The full variable domain, rest sourced from reference TRBV9 and TRBJ2-7, is DSGVTQTPKHLITATGQRVTLRCSPRSGDLSVYWYQQSLDQGLQFLIQYYNGEERAKGNILERFSAQQFPDLHSELNLSSLELGDSALYFCASSVGQSSYEQYFGPGTRLTVT.

This rearrangement joins TRBV9 to TRBJ2-5, with a weak D call TRBD2 (5 bases). The V and J ends lost 3 bases and 5 bases respectively, with 17 bases between them. The germline CDR1 and CDR2 sequences are SGDLS and YYNGEE. This CDR3 is 15 amino acids long. Written as DNA, the CDR3 is TGTGCCAGCAGCGGTCGGCTCCTGGGCGGGGAGACCCAGTACTTC. Translation gives CASSGRLLGGETQYF.

This chain links TRBV11-2 with TRBJ2-1, with D possibly TRBD2 on 5 matching bases. Trimming cost V 5 bases and J 6 bases, with 11 bases left between them. Germline V gene sequence: CDR1 SGHAT, CDR2 FQNNGV. The CDR3 covers 13 residues. The CDR3 spells CASSPRGRNEQFF. CDR3 DNA sequence: TGTGCCAGCAGCCCTAGAGGGCGCAATGAGCAGTTCTTC.

The chain uses TRBV7-2 and TRBJ1-5, with D tentatively TRBD1 (5 bases). The CDR3 spans 14 residues. V was cut by 3 bases and J by 3 bases, with 9 bases left in between. Looked up from germline, CDR1 is SGHTA and CDR2 is FQGNSA. DNA for the CDR3: TGTGCCAGCAGCTTTAAGGGGCTCAATCAGCCCCAGCATTTT. Protein: CASSFKGLNQPQHF.

With regard to this clone: This specimen includes other DNA sequences encoding the same CDR3. Written as DNA, the CDR3 is TGTGCCAGCAGTGAAGGGTTAGCGGGAGGTTACGAGCAGTACTTC. It specifies CASSEGLAGGYEQYF. V gene TRBV6-1 combines with J gene TRBJ2-7, with 10 bases aligning to TRBD2. Germline V CDR1 and CDR2: MNHNS, SASEGT. The J segment lost 4 bases and the V segment lost 1 base, leaving 4 bases of the junction unmatched. This CDR3 region has 15 residues.

The V and J genes are TRBV15 and TRBJ1-2; tentative D call: TRBD1 (6 bases). Germline V lookup: CDR1 LNHNV, CDR2 YYDKDF (reference sequence). This CDR3 has 19 residues. V was cut by 0 bases and J by 0 bases, with 20 bases left in between. DNA for the CDR3: TGTGCCACCAGCAGAGATATAGGAACCCGGGACAAGACTAACTATGGCTACACCTTC. Its translation: CATSRDIGTRDKTNYGYTF.

The chain couples TRBV4-1 to TRBJ1-1; D gene uncertain. Trimming cost V 7 bases and J 4 bases, with 16 bases left between them. The CDR3 covers 14 residues. The germline gives CDR1 MGHRA, CDR2 YSYEKL. The CDR3 is CASMGPPSFTEAFF. The CDR3 nucleotides are TGCGCCAGCATGGGCCCTCCCTCTTTCACTGAAGCTTTCTTT.

The chain uses TRBV28 and TRBJ1-1; the D gene is possibly TRBD1 (6 bases). The CDR3 is 14 amino acids. The V end lost 5 bases, the J end lost 0 bases, and 10 bases lay between the germline ends. Germline V lookup: CDR1 MDHEN, CDR2 SYDVKM. For the CDR3, the DNA is TGTGCCAGCAGTGACCACAGGGTGAACACTGAAGCTTTCTTT. Translation: CASSDHRVNTEAFF.

The chain combines TRBV6-6 with TRBJ2-5; D unresolved. The CDR3 has 13 amino acids. Germline loops: CDR1 MNHNY, CDR2 SVGAGI (reference sequence). V was trimmed by 0 bases and J by 5 bases, leaving 7 bases between them. The CDR3 bases are TGTGCCAGCAGTTACTCGTTCGTCGAGACCCAGTACTTC. Residues: CASSYSFVETQYF.

This chain links TRBV4-1 with TRBJ2-7, with 11 positions matching TRBD2. The CDR3 runs 16 residues. Germline lookup yields CDR1 MGHRA and CDR2 YSYEKL. Germline trimming cut 1 base from V and 4 bases from J; bases unmatched to any gene: 6. In DNA form, the CDR3 reads TGCGCCAGCAGCCAAGTTCAGACTAGCGGGACGTACGAGCAGTACTTC. The encoded protein is CASSQVQTSGTYEQYF.

The table lists this clone with a count of one. This sequence joins TRBV28 and TRBJ1-4; tentative D call: TRBD1 (6 bases). The CDR3 has 20 amino acids. Trimming took 1 base from V and 4 from J, leaving 25 bases between them. Germline V CDR1 and CDR2: MDHEN, SYDVKM. The CDR3 region has the DNA TGTGCCAGCAGTTTATCCCCCCCCGGGTCGGAACAGGGTGTTAATGAAAAACTGTTTTTT. Encoded protein: CASSLSPPGSEQGVNEKLFF.

The count of this clone is one. The V call is TRBV9, the J call TRBJ1-3; weak D call: TRBD1 (6 bases). Germline assignment: CDR1 SGDLS and CDR2 YYNGEE. V was clipped by 4 bases and J by 1 base, with 12 bases between them. This CDR3 spans 15 amino acids. CDR3 protein: CASSPQGGSGNTIYF. CDR3 DNA: TGTGCCAGCAGCCCCCAAGGGGGATCTGGAAACACCATATATTTT.

This clone has just one count. V is TRBV28 and J is TRBJ2-1; the D gene could be TRBD1 or TRBD2 (5 bases each). The CDR3 covers 18 residues. Germline assignment: CDR1 MDHEN and CDR2 SYDVKM. Trimming shortened V by 4 bases and J by 1 base, and 20 bases separated the two germline ends. The CDR3 region is CASSWGLRVGYSYNEQFF. Written as DNA, the CDR3 is TGTGCCAGCAGTTGGGGGTTGCGTGTGGGCTATTCCTACAATGAGCAGTTCTTC. The full variable domain, completed using reference TRBV28 and TRBJ2-1, is DVKVTQSSRYLVKRTGEKVFLECVQDMDHENMFWYRQDPGLGLRLIYFSYDVKMKEKGDIPEGYSVSREKKERFSLILESASTNQTSMYLCASSWGLRVGYSYNEQFFGPGTRLTVL.

V is TRBV7-9 and J is TRBJ1-2; 7 bases agree with TRBD1. V lost 10 bases, J lost 8 bases, and 13 bases stayed unmatched. Germline V gene sequence: CDR1 SEHNR, CDR2 FQNEAQ (reference sequence). This CDR3 spans 13 amino acids. The CDR3 nucleotides are TGTGCCACCAGGGGAGGGGGCGCAGAGGGCTACACCTTC. Its translation is CATRGGGAEGYTF.

The V gene is TRBV19, the J gene TRBJ2-7; 10 nucleotides line up with TRBD1. The trim removed 3 bases at V and 2 bases at J, leaving 7 bases unmatched. The length of the CDR3 is 16 residues. Per germline, CDR1 LNHDA and CDR2 SQIVND (reference sequence). CDR3 sequence: CASSISSGTGAYEQYF. The DNA of the CDR3 is TGTGCCAGTAGTATTTCTTCCGGGACAGGGGCCTACGAGCAGTACTTC.